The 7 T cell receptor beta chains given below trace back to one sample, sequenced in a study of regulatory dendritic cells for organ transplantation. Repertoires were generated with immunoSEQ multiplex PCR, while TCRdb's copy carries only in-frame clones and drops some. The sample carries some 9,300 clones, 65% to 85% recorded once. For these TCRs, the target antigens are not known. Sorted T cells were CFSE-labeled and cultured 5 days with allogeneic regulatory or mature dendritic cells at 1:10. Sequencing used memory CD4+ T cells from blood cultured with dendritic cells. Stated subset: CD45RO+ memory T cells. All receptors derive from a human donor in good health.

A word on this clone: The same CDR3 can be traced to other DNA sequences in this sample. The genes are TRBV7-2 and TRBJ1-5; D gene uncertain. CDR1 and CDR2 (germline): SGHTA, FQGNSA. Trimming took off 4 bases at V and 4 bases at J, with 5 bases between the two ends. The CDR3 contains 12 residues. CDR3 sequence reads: CASSSYNQPQHF. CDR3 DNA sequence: TGTGCCAGCAGCTCCTATAATCAGCCCCAGCATTTT.

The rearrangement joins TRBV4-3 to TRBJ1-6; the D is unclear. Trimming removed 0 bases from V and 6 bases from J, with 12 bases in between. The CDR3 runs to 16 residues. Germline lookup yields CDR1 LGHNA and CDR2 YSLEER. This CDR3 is CASSQDLRGANSPLHF. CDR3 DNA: TGCGCCAGCAGCCAAGATCTCCGAGGAGCTAATTCACCCCTCCACTTT.

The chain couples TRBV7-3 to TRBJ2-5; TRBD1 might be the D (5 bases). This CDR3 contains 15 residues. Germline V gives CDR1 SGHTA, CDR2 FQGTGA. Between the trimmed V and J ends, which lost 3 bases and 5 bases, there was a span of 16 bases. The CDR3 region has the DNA TGTGCCAGCAGCTTCGATGGCAGGGTCAAGGAGACCCAGTACTTC. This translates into CASSFDGRVKETQYF. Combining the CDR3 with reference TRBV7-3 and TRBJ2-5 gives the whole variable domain GAGVSQTPSNKVTEKGKYVELRCDPISGHTALYWYRQSLGQGPEFLIYFQGTGAADDSGLPNDRFFAVRPEGSVSTLKIQRTERGDSAVYLCASSFDGRVKETQYFGPGTRLLVL.

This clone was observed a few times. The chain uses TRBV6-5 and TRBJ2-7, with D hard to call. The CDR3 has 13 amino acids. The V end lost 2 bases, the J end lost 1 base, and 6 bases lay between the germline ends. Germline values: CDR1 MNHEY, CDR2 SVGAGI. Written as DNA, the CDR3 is TGTGCCAGCAGTTACCCGGGTTCCTACGAGCAGTACTTC. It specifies CASSYPGSYEQYF.

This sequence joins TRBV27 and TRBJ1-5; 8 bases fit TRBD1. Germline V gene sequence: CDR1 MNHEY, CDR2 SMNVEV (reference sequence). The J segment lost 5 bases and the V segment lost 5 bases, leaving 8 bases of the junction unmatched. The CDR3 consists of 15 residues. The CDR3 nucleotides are TGTGCCAGCAGTCGAGGACAGGGCCTGGATCAGCCCCAGCATTTT. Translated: CASSRGQGLDQPQHF.

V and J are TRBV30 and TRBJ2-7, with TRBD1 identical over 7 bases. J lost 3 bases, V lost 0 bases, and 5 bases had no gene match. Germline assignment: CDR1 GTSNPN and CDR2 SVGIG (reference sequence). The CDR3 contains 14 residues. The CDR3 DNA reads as TGTGCCTGGAGTGTAGGACAGGAACTCTACGAGCAGTACTTC. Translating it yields CAWSVGQELYEQYF.

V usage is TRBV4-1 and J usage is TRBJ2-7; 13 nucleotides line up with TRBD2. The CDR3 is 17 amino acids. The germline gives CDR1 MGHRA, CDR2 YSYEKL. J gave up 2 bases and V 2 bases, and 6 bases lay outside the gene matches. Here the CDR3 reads CASSQTITSGRAYEQYF. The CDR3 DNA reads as TGCGCCAGCAGCCAAACAATCACTAGCGGGAGGGCCTACGAGCAGTACTTC.